Listed below are T cell receptor beta chains from one sample, sequenced in a study of shared clonotypes between healthy human individuals. The data were produced by immunoSEQ multiplex PCR, yet TCRdb's version contains in-frame clones alone and is incomplete. The sample consists of 700,000 to 950,000 clones, roughly 96% of them appearing once. Sample: naive CD8+ T cells sorted from blood. These receptors came from a young man in good health. CDR3s include the opening cysteine and the closing phenylalanine or tryptophan. Each record gives: V gene, clone size, J gene, CDR3 protein. Some rows have no size entry. The others give once, few or many, or a class for an expanded clone.

v_call: TRBV19
clone_size: -
j_call: TRBJ1-2
cdr3_aa: CASRYGQNYGYTF

v_call: TRBV6-1
clone_size: -
j_call: TRBJ2-7
cdr3_aa: CASSGHFAGDEQYF

v_call: TRBV6-5
clone_size: -
j_call: TRBJ2-3
cdr3_aa: CASSPRRPETDTQYF

v_call: TRBV7-6
clone_size: -
j_call: TRBJ2-7
cdr3_aa: CASSQRLGDSYEQYF

v_call: TRBV11-3
clone_size: -
j_call: TRBJ2-2
cdr3_aa: CASSPPSGTGELFF

v_call: TRBV7-8
clone_size: -
j_call: TRBJ2-1
cdr3_aa: CASSFRQGSNEQFF

v_call: TRBV11-2
clone_size: -
j_call: TRBJ2-1
cdr3_aa: CASSPLATYNEQFF

v_call: TRBV7-9
clone_size: -
j_call: TRBJ2-7
cdr3_aa: CASSLPPVVYEQYF

v_call: TRBV14
clone_size: -
j_call: TRBJ2-7
cdr3_aa: CASSQEFVSGSYEQYF

v_call: TRBV11-2
clone_size: -
j_call: TRBJ2-2
cdr3_aa: CASSLALAGVQVGGELFF

v_call: TRBV4-1
clone_size: -
j_call: TRBJ1-5
cdr3_aa: CASSHSQGAGQPQHF

v_call: TRBV2
clone_size: -
j_call: TRBJ2-7
cdr3_aa: CASSGVTPGQGLWEQYF

v_call: TRBV6-1
clone_size: -
j_call: TRBJ2-7
cdr3_aa: CASSEEGQGNYEQYF

v_call: TRBV4-1
clone_size: -
j_call: TRBJ2-7
cdr3_aa: CASSPGTSVAYEQYF

v_call: TRBV2
clone_size: -
j_call: TRBJ2-2
cdr3_aa: CASSEMEHMNTGELFF

v_call: TRBV27
clone_size: few
j_call: TRBJ2-3
cdr3_aa: CASSARTDTQYF

v_call: TRBV5-5
clone_size: -
j_call: TRBJ2-5
cdr3_aa: CASSLGNQAQETQYF

v_call: TRBV27
clone_size: -
j_call: TRBJ2-3
cdr3_aa: CASSPLPGTSGTDTQYF

v_call: TRBV10-2
clone_size: -
j_call: TRBJ2-4
cdr3_aa: CASSDPDNYQDIQYF

v_call: TRBV7-6
clone_size: -
j_call: TRBJ2-5
cdr3_aa: CASSLGTSPETQYF

v_call: TRBV14
clone_size: -
j_call: TRBJ2-7
cdr3_aa: CASSPLAGGPYEQYF

v_call: TRBV11-2
clone_size: -
j_call: TRBJ2-7
cdr3_aa: CASSLVPGQPYEQYF

v_call: TRBV28
clone_size: -
j_call: TRBJ2-1
cdr3_aa: CASSSPRLLAVDEQFF

v_call: TRBV27
clone_size: -
j_call: TRBJ2-2
cdr3_aa: CASSSRQLTGELFF

v_call: TRBV5-1
clone_size: -
j_call: TRBJ2-1
cdr3_aa: CASSLDRRSSYNEQFF